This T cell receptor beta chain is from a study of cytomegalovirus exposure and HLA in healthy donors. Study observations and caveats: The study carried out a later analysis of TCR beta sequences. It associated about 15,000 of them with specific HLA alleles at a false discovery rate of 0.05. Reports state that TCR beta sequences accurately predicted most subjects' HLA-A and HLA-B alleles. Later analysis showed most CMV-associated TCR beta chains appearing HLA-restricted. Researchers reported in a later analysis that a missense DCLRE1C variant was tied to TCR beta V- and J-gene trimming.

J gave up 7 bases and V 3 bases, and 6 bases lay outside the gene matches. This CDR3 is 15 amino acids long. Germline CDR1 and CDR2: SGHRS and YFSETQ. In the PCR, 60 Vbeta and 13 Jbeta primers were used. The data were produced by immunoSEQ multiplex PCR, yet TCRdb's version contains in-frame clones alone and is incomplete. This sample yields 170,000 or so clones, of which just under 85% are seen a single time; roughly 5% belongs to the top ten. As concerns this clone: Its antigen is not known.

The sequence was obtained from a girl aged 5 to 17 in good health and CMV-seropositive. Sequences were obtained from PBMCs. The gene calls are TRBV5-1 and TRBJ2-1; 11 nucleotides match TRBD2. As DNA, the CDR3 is TGCGCCAGCAGCTCGACTAGCGGGGTAGGAAATGAGCAGTTCTTC. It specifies CASSSTSGVGNEQFF.